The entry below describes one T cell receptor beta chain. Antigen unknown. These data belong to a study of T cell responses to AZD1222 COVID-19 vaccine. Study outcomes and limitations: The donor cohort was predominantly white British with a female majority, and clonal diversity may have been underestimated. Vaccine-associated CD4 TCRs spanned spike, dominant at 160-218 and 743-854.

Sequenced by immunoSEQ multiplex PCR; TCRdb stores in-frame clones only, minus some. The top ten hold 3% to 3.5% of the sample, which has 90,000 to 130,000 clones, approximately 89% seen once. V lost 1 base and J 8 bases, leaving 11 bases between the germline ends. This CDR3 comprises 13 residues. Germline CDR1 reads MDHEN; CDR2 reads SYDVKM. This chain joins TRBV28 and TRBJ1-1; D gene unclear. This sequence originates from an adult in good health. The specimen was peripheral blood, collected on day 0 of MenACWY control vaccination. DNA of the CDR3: TGTGCCAGCAGTTTATTCCTATGGTCGGAAGCTTTCTTT. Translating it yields CASSLFLWSEAFF.